Presented here are 2 T cell receptor beta chains from one specimen sequenced in a study of spatial heterogeneity in lung cancer. General study findings and limits: Intratumoral expanded alpha and beta TCR counts were found to track tumor mutation counts.

Time point: sample taken at primary tumor resection. TCRdb re-called the 5' RACE reads through MiXCR, storing one row per CDR3 protein. The table has about 16,000 distinct CDR3 sequences, approximately 7% seen once; the top ten hold about 20%. Their cognate antigens are unknown. The input for sequencing was lung tumor tissue, taken at surgery. These receptors all stem from a female donor with early-stage non-small cell lung cancer.

As regards this clonotype: The size of this beta chain means little, since it is a stray read in a library made for alpha chains. The chain has TRBV6-5 and TRBJ1-1, with unresolved D. The length of the CDR3 is 11 residues. The germline gives CDR1 MNHEY, CDR2 SVGAGI. With 6 bases removed from V and 5 bases from J, the gap between germline ends came to 7 bases. This CDR3 reads CASSTKTEAFF. The CDR3 region has the DNA TGTGCCAGCAGCACCAAGACTGAAGCTTTCTTT.

This clonotype occurred a few times. This beta chain appears as a stray read in a library generated for alpha chains; its size is not informative. The gene calls are TRBV27 and TRBJ2-1; 11 bases map to TRBD1. Germline V gives CDR1 MNHEY, CDR2 SMNVEV (reference sequence). Trimming removed 6 bases from V and 9 bases from J; junction bases left unmatched: 10. The CDR3 is 15 residues long. The CDR3, as DNA: TGTGCCAGCAGCCCAGGACAGGGGGCGGGTAGTGAGCAGTTCTTC. Protein product: CASSPGQGAGSEQFF.